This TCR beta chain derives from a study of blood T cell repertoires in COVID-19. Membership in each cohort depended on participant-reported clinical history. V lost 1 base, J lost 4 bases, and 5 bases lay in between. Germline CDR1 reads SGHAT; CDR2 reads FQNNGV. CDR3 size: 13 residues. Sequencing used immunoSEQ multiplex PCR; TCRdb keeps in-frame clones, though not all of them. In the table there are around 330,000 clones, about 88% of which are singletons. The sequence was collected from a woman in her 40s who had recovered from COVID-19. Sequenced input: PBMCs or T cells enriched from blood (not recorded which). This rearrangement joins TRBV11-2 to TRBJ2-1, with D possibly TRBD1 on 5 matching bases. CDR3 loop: CASSLGQYNEQFF. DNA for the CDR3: TGTGCCAGCAGCTTAGGACAGTACAATGAGCAGTTCTTC.